The 15 T cell receptor beta chains in this list originate from one sample, sequenced in a study of Ad26.COV2.S vaccination and SARS-CoV-2 variants. Some clones are missing from TCRdb's copy, which holds only in-frame ones; the method was immunoSEQ multiplex PCR. The sample has around 310,000 clones; under 90% are singletons. Treatment defined: around 19 received Ad26.COV2.S at low or high dose, single or two shots; about 5 received placebo; per-sample allocation not given. Repertoires come from day 63 after the first vaccine or placebo injection. The source was peripheral blood, collected in a trial of Ad26.COV2.S vaccine versus placebo. Receptors originate from a person between 18 and 65 years old who received the Ad26.COV2.S COVID-19 vaccine or a placebo.

Comment on this clone: In the same sample, other DNA sequences code for this CDR3. This rearrangement joins TRBV6-2 or TRBV6-3 to TRBJ2-7, with D hard to call. Germline V gene data show CDR1 as MNHEY and CDR2 as SVGEGT. The CDR3 extends over 13 amino acids. Trimming removed 2 bases at V and 3 bases at J, with 8 bases between. The DNA of the CDR3 is TGTGCCAGCAGTTACAGTCAGATCTACGAGCAGTACGTC. Its translation is CASSYSQIYEQYV.

The chain combines TRBV15 with TRBJ2-1, with D perhaps TRBD2 (5 bases). V was cut by 5 bases and J by 10 bases, with 18 bases left in between. The CDR3 is 14 amino acids. From germline, CDR1 is LNHNV and CDR2 YYDKDF (reference sequence). CDR3 bases: TGTGCCACCAGCGCCCGGGATTCTAACCCCGAGCAGTTCTTC. It is translated as CATSARDSNPEQFF.

The chain combines TRBV19 with TRBJ1-2, with TRBD1 as a possible D gene (6 bases). Per the germline V gene, CDR1 is LNHDA and CDR2 is SQIVND (reference sequence). The CDR3 has 14 amino acids. Trimming left V 4 bases short and J 3 bases short, with 12 bases between. The CDR3 nucleotides read TGTGCCAGTAGTAGGGGGGCCAAGGACTATGGCTACACCTTC. It specifies CASSRGAKDYGYTF.

The chain couples TRBV9 to TRBJ2-1; D is undetermined. Trimming cost V 3 bases and J 5 bases, with 18 bases left between them. Germline V gives CDR1 SGDLS, CDR2 YYNGEE. CDR3 length: 16 amino acids. CDR3 sequence: CASSEGRDAPNNEQFF. The DNA for the CDR3 is TGTGCCAGCAGCGAGGGAAGGGATGCTCCCAACAATGAGCAGTTCTTC.

This clone was recorded a few times. The CDR3 loop reads CASSDQGLGSSYEQYV. For the CDR3, the DNA is TGTGCCAGCAGCGACCAGGGACTAGGGTCGTCCTACGAGCAGTACGTC. The V gene is TRBV6-2 or TRBV6-3, the J gene TRBJ2-7, with 8 bases lining up with TRBD2. CDR1 is MNHEY and CDR2 is SVGEGT in the germline V gene. This CDR3 has 16 residues. The V segment lost 6 bases and the J segment 1 base; nucleotides outside the gene matches: 11.

This chain connects TRBV9 to TRBJ2-2, with 9 bases lining up with TRBD1. CDR1 SGDLS and CDR2 YYNGEE come from the germline V gene. The CDR3 length is 14 residues. V shed 4 bases and J 7 bases; nucleotides not matched to a gene: 5. The CDR3 is CASSTQGAVGELFF. CDR3 nucleotide sequence: TGTGCCAGCAGCACACAGGGGGCGGTCGGGGAGCTGTTTTTT.

The chain is built from TRBV20-1 and TRBJ1-2; D is perhaps TRBD1 (5 bases). This CDR3 region has 11 residues. The ends were cut back, 3 bases at V and 8 bases at J, with 10 bases in the middle. Germline loops: CDR1 DFQATT, CDR2 SNEGSKA (reference sequence). The CDR3, as DNA: TGCAGTGCTAGGAAGGGGTACGGCTACACCTTC. Translation: CSARKGYGYTF.

The V and J genes are TRBV7-9 and TRBJ2-2; D not resolved. The CDR3 loop spans 12 amino acids. CDR1 and CDR2 from the germline V gene are SEHNR and FQNEAQ (reference sequence). Trimming shortened V by 4 bases and J by 4 bases, and 4 bases separated the two germline ends. The CDR3 nucleotides read TGTGCCAGCAGCTCTTTCACCGGGGAGCTGTTTTTT. Protein: CASSSFTGELFF.

V gene TRBV11-3 combines with J gene TRBJ2-1, with unresolved D. CDR1 SGHNT and CDR2 YENEEA come from the germline V gene. Trimming left V 0 bases short and J 0 bases short, with 3 bases between. This CDR3 spans 14 amino acids. The CDR3 DNA reads TGTGCCAGCAGCTTAGACAGCTCCTACAATGAGCAGTTCTTC. Translating gives CASSLDSSYNEQFF.

This chain joins TRBV11-3 and TRBJ1-1, with D perhaps matching TRBD1 (5 bases). Trimming cost V 2 bases and J 2 bases, with 21 bases left between them. Germline values: CDR1 SGHNT, CDR2 YENEEA. There are 18 residues in the CDR3. The CDR3 loop is CASSLKGRSKGANTEAFF. In nucleotides, the CDR3 is TGTGCCAGCAGCTTAAAGGGAAGGTCAAAAGGGGCAAACACTGAAGCTTTCTTT.

The genes are TRBV27 and TRBJ1-1; D is perhaps TRBD1 (5 bases). V was shortened by 4 bases and J by 4 bases, with 10 bases between the two germline ends. The CDR3 extends over 13 amino acids. Germline CDR1 MNHEY, CDR2 SMNVEV (reference sequence). CDR3 nucleotide sequence: TGTGCCAGCAGTTGGGGACTAAGCACTGAAGCTTTCTTT. Encoded protein: CASSWGLSTEAFF.

This chain connects TRBV14 to TRBJ2-5; D call uncertain. V gave up 1 base and J gave up 3 bases, with 18 bases separating them. Germline-derived CDR1 and CDR2 are SGHDN and FVKESK. This CDR3 has 17 amino acids. In DNA form, the CDR3 reads TGTGCCAGCAGCCAAGTCCCCCACCCTAGTACCGAAGAGACCCAGTACTTC. Protein: CASSQVPHPSTEETQYF.

The rearrangement joins TRBV7-2 to TRBJ1-2, with TRBD1 matching 7 bases. The CDR3 consists of 15 residues. J lost 8 bases, V lost 1 base, and 10 bases had no gene match. Germline CDR1 is SGHTA and CDR2 is FQGNSA. The CDR3: CASSLESVQGSGYTF. The CDR3 region has the DNA TGTGCCAGCAGCTTAGAATCCGTACAGGGGAGCGGCTACACCTTC.

The chain recombines TRBV6-4 with TRBJ2-2, with D possibly TRBD1 on 5 matching bases. The CDR3 covers 15 residues. The V gene's germline CDR1 is MRHNA and CDR2 SNTAGT. V was trimmed by 3 bases and J by 7 bases, leaving 15 bases between them. CDR3 protein: CASSETGDPDGELFF. The CDR3 nucleotides are TGTGCCAGCAGTGAAACAGGTGACCCCGACGGGGAGCTGTTTTTT.

V gene TRBV29-1 combines with J gene TRBJ1-2, with D perhaps matching TRBD1 (5 bases). The V end lost 7 bases, the J end lost 4 bases, and 16 bases lay between the germline ends. Germline CDR1 and CDR2: SQVTM and ANQGSEA. The CDR3 length is 13 residues. The CDR3 bases are TGCAGCGCAAAGGAGGGGTCCACCTATGGCTACACCTTC. Translated, it gives CSAKEGSTYGYTF. The whole variable domain, remainder taken from reference TRBV29-1 and TRBJ1-2, is SAVISQKPSRDICQRGTSLTIQCQVDSQVTMMFWYRQQPGQSLTLIATANQGSEATYESGFVIDKFPISRPNLTFSTLTVSNMSPEDSSIYLCSAKEGSTYGYTFGSGTRLTVV.